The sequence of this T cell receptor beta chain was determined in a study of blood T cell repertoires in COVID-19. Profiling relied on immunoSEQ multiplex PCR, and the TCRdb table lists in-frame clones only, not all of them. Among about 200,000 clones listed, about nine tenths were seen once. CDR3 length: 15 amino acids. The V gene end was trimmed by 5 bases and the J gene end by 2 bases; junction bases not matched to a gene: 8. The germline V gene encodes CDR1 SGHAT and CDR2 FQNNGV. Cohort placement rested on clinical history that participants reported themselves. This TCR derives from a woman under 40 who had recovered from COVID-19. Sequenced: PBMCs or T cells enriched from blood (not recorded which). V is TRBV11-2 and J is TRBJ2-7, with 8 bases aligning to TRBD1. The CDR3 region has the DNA TGTGCCAGCAGCCCCCCCGGACAGGGAACCTACGAGCAGTACTTC. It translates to CASSPPGQGTYEQYF.